This T cell receptor (beta chain) was sequenced in a study of control samples from healthy donors and cancer patients. Profiling relied on immunoSEQ multiplex PCR, and the TCRdb table lists in-frame clones only, not all of them. The sample lists about 80,000 clones, under 90% occurring once. Between the trimmed V and J ends, which lost 5 bases and 2 bases, there was a span of 9 bases. The CDR3 length is 13 residues. Germline values: CDR1 KGHSH, CDR2 LQKENI. Material for sequencing was blood. This rearrangement joins TRBV18 to TRBJ1-2; possible D gene TRBD1, 5 bases. This clonotype originated in a man in his fifties in good health. CDR3 loop: CASSTRQNYGYTF. CDR3 bases: TGTGCCAGCTCAACCCGACAGAACTATGGCTACACCTTC.